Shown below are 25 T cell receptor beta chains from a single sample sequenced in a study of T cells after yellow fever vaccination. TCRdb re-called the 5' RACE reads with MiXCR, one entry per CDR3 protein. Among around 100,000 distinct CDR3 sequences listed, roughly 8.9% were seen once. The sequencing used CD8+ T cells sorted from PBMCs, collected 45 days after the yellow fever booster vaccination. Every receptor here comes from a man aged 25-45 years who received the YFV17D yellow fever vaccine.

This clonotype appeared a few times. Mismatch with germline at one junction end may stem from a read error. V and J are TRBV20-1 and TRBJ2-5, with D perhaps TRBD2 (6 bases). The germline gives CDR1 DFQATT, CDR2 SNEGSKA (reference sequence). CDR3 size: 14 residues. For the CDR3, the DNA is TGCAGTGCCAGAGGAGCGGAGGGGCCCGAGACCCAGTACTTC. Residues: CSARGAEGPETQYF.

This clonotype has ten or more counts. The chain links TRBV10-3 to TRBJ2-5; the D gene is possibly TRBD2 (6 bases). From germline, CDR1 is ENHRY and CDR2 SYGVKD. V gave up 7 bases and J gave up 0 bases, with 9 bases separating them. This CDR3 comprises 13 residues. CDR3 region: CAINPGDQETQYF. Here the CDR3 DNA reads TGTGCCATCAACCCGGGGGACCAAGAGACCCAGTACTTC.

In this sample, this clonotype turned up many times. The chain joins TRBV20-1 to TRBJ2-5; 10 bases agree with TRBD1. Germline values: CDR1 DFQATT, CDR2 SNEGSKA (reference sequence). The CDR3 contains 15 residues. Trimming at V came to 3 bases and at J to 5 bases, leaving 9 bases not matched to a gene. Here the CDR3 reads CSASLYGTGDETQYF. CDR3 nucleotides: TGCAGTGCTAGTTTATACGGGACAGGGGATGAGACCCAGTACTTC.

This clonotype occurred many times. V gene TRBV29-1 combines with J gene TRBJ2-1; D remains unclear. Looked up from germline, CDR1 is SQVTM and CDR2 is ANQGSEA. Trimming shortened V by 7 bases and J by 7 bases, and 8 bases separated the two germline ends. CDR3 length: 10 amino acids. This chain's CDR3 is CSGVVNEQFF. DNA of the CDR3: TGCAGCGGGGTCGTTAATGAGCAGTTCTTC.

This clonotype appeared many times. The CDR3 DNA reads TGTGCCACCAGCATAGGCCCAGCGTGGACCCAGTACTTC. Amino acids: CATSIGPAWTQYF. The chain recombines TRBV15 with TRBJ2-5; no clear D gene. The length of the CDR3 is 13 residues. Trimming pared 4 bases from V and 7 bases from J, leaving 13 bases between. Germline V gene data show CDR1 as LNHNV and CDR2 as YYDKDF (reference sequence).

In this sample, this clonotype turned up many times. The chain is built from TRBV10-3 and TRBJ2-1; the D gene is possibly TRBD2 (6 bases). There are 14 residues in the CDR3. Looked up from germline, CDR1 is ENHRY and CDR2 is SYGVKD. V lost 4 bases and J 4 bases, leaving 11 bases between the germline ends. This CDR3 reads CAISVASEYNEQFF. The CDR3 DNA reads TGTGCCATCAGTGTTGCTAGCGAGTACAATGAGCAGTTCTTC.

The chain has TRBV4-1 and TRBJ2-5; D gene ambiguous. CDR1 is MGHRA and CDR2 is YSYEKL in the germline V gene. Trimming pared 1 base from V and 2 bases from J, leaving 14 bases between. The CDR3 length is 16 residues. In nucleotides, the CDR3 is TGCGCCAGCAGCCAAGGGTTCGGAAGGGTACAAGAGACCCAGTACTTC. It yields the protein CASSQGFGRVQETQYF.

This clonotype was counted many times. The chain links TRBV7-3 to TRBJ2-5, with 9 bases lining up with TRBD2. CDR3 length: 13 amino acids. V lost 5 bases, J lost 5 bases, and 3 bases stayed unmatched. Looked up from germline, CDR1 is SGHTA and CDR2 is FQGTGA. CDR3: CASSLSGGETQYF. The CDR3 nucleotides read TGTGCCAGCAGCCTTAGCGGGGGCGAGACCCAGTACTTC.

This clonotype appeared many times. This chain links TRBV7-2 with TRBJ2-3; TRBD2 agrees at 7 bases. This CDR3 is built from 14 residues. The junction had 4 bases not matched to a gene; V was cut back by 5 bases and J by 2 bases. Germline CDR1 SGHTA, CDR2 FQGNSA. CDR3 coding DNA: TGTGCCAGCAGCCCCGGGACTATCACAGATACGCAGTATTTT. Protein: CASSPGTITDTQYF.

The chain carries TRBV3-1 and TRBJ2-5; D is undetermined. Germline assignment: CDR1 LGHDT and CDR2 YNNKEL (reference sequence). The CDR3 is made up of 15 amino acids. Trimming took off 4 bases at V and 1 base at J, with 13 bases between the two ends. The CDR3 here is CASSPFLGIQETQYF. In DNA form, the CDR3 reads TGTGCCAGCAGCCCTTTTTTGGGAATCCAAGAGACCCAGTACTTC.

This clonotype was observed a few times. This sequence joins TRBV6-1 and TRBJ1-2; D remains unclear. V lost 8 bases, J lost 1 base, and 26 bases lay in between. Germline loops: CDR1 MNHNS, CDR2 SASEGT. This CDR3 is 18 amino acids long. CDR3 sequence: CASELDFSTPSLNYGYTF. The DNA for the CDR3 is TGTGCCAGCGAGCTGGACTTTTCAACGCCCTCGCTTAACTATGGCTACACCTTC.

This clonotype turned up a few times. Here the CDR3 DNA reads TGTGCCAGCAGCTTGTTGACTAGCCCAACCTATGAGCAGTTCTTC. It specifies CASSLLTSPTYEQFF. The chain combines TRBV5-5 with TRBJ2-1; TRBD2 matches 7 bases. This CDR3 region has 15 residues. From germline, CDR1 is SGHKS and CDR2 YYEKEE (reference sequence). V shed 1 base and J 8 bases; nucleotides not matched to a gene: 9.

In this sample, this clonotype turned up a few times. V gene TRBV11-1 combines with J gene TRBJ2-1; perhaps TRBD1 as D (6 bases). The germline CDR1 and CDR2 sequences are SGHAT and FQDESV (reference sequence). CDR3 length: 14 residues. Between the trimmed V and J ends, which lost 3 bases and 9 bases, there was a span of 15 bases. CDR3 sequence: CASSFEVRGGEQFF. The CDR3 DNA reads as TGTGCCAGCAGCTTTGAGGTCAGGGGCGGTGAGCAGTTCTTC. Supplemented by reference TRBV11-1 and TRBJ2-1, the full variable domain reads EAEVAQSPRYKITEKSQAVAFWCDPISGHATLYWYRQILGQGPELLVQFQDESVVDDSQLPKDRFSAERLKGVDSTLKIQPAELGDSAMYLCASSFEVRGGEQFFGPGTRLTVL.

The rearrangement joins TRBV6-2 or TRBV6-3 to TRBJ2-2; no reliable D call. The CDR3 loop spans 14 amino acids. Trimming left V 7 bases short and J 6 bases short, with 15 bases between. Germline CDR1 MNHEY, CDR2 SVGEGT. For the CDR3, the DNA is TGTGCCAGCAATTTCCCTCAGGACCCCGGGGAGCTGTTTTTT. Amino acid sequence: CASNFPQDPGELFF.

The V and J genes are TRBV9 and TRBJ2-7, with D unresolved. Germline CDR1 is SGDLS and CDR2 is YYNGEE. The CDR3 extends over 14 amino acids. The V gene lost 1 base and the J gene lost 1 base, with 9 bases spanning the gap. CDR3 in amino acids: CASSVTHGSYEQYF. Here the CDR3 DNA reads TGTGCCAGCAGCGTAACCCACGGTTCCTACGAGCAGTACTTC.

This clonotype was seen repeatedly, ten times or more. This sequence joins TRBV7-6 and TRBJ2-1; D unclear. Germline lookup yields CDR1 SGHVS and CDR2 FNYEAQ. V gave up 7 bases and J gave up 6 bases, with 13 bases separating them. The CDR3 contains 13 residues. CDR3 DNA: TGTGCCAGCAACTCCGCAACCCGCAATGAGCAGTTCTTC. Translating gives CASNSATRNEQFF.

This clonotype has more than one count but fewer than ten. Here the CDR3 reads CAWSGLTGNTEAFF. The CDR3 DNA is TGTGCCTGGAGTGGCCTCACCGGGAACACTGAAGCTTTCTTT. The V gene is TRBV30, the J gene TRBJ1-1; no definite D call. V was shortened by 1 base and J by 1 base, with 10 bases between the two germline ends. The CDR3 runs to 14 residues. Per germline, CDR1 GTSNPN and CDR2 SVGIG (reference sequence). Variable domain in full (rest from reference TRBV30 and TRBJ1-1): SQTIHQWPATLVQPVGSPLSLECTVEGTSNPNLYWYRQAAGRGLQLLFYSVGIGQISSEVPQNLSASRPQDRQFILSSKKLLLSDSGFYLCAWSGLTGNTEAFFGQGTRLTVV.

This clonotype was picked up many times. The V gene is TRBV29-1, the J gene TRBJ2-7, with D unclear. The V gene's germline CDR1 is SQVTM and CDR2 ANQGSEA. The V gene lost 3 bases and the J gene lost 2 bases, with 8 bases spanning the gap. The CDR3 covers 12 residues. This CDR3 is CSVEGSTYEQYF. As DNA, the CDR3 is TGCAGCGTTGAGGGAAGTACCTACGAGCAGTACTTC.

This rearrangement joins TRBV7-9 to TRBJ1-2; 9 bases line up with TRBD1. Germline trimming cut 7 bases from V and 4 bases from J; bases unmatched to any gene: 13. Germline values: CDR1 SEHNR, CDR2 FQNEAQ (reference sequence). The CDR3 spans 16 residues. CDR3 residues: CASTNRDREGTYGYTF. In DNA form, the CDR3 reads TGTGCCAGCACCAACAGGGACAGGGAAGGAACCTATGGCTACACCTTC.

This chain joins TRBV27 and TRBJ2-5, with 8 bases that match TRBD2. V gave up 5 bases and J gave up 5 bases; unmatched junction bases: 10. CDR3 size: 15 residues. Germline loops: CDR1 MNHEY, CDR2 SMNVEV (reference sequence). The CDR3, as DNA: TGTGCCAGCAGTCCCGTCGGGGGGGGAGGTGAGACCCAGTACTTC. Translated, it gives CASSPVGGGGETQYF.

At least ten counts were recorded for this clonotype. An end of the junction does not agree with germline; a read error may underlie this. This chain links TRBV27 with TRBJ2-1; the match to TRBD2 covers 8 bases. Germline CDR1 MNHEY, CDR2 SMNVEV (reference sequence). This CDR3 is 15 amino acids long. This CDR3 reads CASSLLAASNNEQFF. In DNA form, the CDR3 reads TGTGCCAGCAGCCTACTAGCGGCCTCCAACAATGAGCAGTTCTTC.

The CDR3 protein is CASSSDSMREFF. CDR3 sequence (DNA): TGTGCCAGCAGCTCCGACTCAATGAGGGAGTTCTTC. The rearrangement uses TRBV7-9 and TRBJ2-1; D is perhaps TRBD2 (5 bases). The germline V gene encodes CDR1 SEHNR and CDR2 FQNEAQ (reference sequence). The CDR3 is made up of 12 amino acids. V was pared by 4 bases and J by 14 bases, with 15 bases between.

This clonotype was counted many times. The CDR3 reads CASRMGLAAYEQYF. The CDR3 DNA reads TGTGCCAGCAGGATGGGACTAGCTGCCTACGAGCAGTACTTC. V gene TRBV12-3 or TRBV12-4 combines with J gene TRBJ2-7; 9 bases map to TRBD2. With 6 bases clipped from V and 2 bases from J, the junction kept 5 bases outside the gene matches. The CDR3 totals 14 residues.

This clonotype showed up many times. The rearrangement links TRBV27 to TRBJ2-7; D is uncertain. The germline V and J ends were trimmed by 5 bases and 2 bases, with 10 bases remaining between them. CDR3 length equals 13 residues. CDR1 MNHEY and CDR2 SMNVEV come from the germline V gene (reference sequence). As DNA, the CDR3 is TGTGCCAGCAGTCACGGCCCCCCCTACGAGCAGTACTTC. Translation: CASSHGPPYEQYF.

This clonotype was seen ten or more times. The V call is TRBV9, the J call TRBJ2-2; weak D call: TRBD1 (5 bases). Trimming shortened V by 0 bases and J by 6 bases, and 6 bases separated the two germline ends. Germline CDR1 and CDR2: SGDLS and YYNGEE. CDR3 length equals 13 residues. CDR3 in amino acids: CASSVGQSGELFF. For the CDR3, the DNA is TGTGCCAGCAGCGTAGGACAGTCCGGGGAGCTGTTTTTT.